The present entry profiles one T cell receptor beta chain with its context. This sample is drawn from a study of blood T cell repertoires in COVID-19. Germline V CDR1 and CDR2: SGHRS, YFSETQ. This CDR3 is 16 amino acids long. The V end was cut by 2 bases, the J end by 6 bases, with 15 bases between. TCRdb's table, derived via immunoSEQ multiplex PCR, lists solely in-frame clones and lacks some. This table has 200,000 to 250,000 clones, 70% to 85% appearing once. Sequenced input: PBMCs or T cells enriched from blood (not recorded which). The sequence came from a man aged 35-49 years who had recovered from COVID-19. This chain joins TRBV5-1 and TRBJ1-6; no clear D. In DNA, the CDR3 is TGCGCCAGCAGCTTTTTCTCGGACTCGGGTAATTCACCCCTCCACTTT. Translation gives CASSFFSDSGNSPLHF. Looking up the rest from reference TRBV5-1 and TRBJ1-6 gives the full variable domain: KAGVTQTPRYLIKTRGQQVTLSCSPISGHRSVSWYQQTPGQGLQFLFEYFSETQRNKGNFPGRFSGRQFSNSRSEMNVSTLELGDSALYLCASSFFSDSGNSPLHFGNGTRLTVT.